This TCR beta chain was sequenced during a study of cytomegalovirus exposure and HLA in healthy donors. Whole-study findings and limits: Immune exposure data for these donors was limited to CMV serostatus. A later analysis found most CMV-associated TCR beta chains apparently HLA-restricted.

Primers for the PCR totalled 60 Vbeta and 13 Jbeta. Assay used: immunoSEQ multiplex PCR; TCRdb lists only in-frame clones, some missing. This table has 100,000 to 150,000 clones, around 80% appearing once. With respect to this clone: What it recognizes is unknown.

Unmatched junction bases numbered 10, after V lost 3 bases and J lost 4 bases. Germline V lookup: CDR1 LGHNA, CDR2 YNFKEQ. CDR3 length: 18 residues. This sequence joins TRBV4-2 and TRBJ2-6, with 9 positions matching TRBD1. The receptor comes from a woman between 25 and 40 years old in good health and CMV-seronegative. The sample taken for sequencing was PBMCs. CDR3 loop: CASSQGPGTGTGANVLTF. CDR3 bases: TGTGCCAGCAGCCAGGGTCCCGGGACAGGGACCGGGGCCAACGTCCTGACTTTC.